This T cell receptor beta chain came from a study of stem cell transplantation in POMP-related autoinflammatory disease. Whole-study results and caveats: Fewer unique TRB V-J gene pairings were identified in patients with PRAID.

The repertoire was sequenced with immunoSEQ multiplex PCR; TCRdb's copy has only in-frame clones and lacks some. The table lists roughly 68,000 clones, roughly 93% of them singletons. As for this clone: Its specificity is unknown.

The CDR3 covers 16 residues. Trimming cost V 8 bases and J 7 bases, with 26 bases left between them. Germline assignment: CDR1 SNHLY and CDR2 FYNNEI. This sequence was found in a human patient with POMP-related autoinflammation and immune dysregulation (PRAID). Some T cells may be the graft donor's. The chain has TRBV2 and TRBJ1-2; weak D call: TRBD1 (6 bases). The sequences come from CD4+ T cells from PBMCs, collected after stem cell transplantation. The CDR3 loop reads CASRIGGAVGTGGYTF. The CDR3 bases are TGTGCCAGCCGGATCGGGGGGGCGGTTGGAACGGGTGGCTACACCTTC.